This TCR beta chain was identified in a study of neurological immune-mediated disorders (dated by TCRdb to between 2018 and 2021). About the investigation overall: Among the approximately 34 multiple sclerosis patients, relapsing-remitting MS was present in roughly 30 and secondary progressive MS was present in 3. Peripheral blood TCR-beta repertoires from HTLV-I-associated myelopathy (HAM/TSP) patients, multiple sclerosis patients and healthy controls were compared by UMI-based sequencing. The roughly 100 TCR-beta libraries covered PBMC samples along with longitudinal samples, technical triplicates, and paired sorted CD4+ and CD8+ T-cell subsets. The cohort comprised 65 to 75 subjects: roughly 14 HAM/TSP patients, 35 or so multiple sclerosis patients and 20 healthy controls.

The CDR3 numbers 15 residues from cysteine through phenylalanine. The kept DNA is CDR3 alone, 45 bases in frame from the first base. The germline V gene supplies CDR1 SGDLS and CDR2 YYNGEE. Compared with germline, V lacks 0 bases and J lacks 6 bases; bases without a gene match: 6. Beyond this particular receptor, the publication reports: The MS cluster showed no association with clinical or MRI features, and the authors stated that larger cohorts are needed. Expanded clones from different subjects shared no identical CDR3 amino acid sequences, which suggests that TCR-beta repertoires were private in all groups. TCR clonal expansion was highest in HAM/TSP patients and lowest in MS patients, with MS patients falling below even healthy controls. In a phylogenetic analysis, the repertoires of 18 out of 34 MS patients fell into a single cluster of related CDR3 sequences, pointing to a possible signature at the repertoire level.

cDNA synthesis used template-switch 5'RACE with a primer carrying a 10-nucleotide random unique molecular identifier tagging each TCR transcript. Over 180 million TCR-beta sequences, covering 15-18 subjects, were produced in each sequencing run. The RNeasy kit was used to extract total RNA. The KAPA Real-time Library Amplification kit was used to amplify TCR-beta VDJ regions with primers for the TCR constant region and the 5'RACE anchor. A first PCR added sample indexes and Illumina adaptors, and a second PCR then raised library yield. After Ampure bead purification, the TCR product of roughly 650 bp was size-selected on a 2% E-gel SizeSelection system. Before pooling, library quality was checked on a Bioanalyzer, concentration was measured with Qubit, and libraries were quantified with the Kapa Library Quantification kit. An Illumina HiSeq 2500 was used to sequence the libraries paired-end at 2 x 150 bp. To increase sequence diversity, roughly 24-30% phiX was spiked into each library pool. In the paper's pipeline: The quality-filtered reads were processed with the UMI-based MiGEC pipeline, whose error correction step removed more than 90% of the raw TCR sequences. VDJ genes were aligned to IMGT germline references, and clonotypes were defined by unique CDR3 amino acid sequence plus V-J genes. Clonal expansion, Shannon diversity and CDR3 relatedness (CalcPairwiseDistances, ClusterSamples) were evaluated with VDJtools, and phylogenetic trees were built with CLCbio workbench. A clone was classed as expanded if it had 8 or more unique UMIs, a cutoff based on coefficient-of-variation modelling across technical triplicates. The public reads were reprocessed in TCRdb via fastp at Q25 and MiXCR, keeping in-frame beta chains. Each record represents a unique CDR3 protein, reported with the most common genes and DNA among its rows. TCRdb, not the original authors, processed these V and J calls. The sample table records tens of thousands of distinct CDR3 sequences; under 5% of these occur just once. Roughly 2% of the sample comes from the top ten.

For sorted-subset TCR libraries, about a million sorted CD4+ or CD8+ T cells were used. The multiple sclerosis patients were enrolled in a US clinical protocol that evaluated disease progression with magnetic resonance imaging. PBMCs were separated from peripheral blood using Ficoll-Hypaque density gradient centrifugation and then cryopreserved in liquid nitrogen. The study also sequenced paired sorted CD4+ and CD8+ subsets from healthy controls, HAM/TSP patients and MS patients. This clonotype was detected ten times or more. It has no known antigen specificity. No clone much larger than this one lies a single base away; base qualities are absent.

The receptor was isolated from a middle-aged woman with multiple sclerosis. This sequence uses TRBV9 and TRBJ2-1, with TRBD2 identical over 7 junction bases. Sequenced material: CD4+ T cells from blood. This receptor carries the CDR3 CASSVAAGLGNEQFF. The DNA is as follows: TGTGCCAGCAGCGTAGCAGCGGGGCTTGGCAATGAGCAGTTCTTC.